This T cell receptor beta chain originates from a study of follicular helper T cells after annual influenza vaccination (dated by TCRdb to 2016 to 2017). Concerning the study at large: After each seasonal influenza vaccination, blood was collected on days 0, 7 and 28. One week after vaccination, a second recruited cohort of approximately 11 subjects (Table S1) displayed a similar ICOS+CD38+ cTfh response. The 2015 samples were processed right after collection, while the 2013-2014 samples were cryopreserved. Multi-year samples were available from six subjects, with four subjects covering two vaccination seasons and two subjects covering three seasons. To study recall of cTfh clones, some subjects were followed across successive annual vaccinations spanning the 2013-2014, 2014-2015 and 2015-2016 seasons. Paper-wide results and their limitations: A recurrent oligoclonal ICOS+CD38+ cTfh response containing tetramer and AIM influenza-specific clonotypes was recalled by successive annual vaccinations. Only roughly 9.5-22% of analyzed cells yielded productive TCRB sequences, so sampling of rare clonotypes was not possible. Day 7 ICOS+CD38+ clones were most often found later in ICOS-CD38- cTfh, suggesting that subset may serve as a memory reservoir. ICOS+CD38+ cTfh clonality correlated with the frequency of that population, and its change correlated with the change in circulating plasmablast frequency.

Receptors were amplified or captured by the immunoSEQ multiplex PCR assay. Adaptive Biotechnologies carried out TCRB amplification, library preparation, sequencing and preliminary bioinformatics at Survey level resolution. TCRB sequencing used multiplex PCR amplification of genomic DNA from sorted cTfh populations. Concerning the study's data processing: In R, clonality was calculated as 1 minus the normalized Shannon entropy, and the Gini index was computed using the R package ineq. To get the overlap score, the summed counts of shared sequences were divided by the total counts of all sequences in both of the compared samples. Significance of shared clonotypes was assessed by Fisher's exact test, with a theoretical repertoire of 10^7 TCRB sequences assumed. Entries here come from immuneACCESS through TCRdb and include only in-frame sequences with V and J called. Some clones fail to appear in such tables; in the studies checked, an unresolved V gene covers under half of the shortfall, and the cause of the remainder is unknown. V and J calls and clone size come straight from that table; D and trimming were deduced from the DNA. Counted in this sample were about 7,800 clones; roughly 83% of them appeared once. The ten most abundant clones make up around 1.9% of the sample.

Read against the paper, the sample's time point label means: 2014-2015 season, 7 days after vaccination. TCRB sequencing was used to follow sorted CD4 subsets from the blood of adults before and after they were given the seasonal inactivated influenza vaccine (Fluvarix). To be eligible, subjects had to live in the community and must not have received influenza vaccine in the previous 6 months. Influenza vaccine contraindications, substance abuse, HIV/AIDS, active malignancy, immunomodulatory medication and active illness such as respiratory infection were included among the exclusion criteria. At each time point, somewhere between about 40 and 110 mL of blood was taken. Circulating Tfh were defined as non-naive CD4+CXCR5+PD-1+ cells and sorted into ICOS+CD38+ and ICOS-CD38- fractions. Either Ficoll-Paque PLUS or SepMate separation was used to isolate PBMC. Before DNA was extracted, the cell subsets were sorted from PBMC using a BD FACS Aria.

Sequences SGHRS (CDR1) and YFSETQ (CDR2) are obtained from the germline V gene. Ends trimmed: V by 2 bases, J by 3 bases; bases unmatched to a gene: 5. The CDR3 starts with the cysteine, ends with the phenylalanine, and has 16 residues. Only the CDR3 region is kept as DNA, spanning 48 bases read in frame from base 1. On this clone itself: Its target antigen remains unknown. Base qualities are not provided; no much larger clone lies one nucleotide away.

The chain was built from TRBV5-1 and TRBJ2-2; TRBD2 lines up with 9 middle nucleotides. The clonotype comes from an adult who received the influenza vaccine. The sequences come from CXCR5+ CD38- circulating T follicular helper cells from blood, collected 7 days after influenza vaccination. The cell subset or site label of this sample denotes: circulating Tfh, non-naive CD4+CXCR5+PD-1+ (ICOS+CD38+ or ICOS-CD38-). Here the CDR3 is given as CASSFRASGDTGELFF. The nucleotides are TGCGCCAGCAGCTTTCGGGCTAGCGGGGACACCGGGGAGCTGTTTTTT.